This record covers a single TCR beta chain. Germline V CDR1 and CDR2: MGHRA, YSYEKL. The CDR3 contains 16 residues. The germline V and J ends were trimmed by 0 bases and 1 base, with 9 bases remaining between them. The sample belongs to a study of blood T cell repertoires in COVID-19. Across the whole study: The origin of the acute and convalescent COVID-19 samples was the United States, Italy and Spain. T cells, B-cell-depleted T cells, or PBMCs supplied cDNA or gDNA.

Profiled with immunoSEQ multiplex PCR; TCRdb holds only in-frame clones, not every one. The sample lists more than 45,000 clones, 75% to 95% occurring once. This clonotype was obtained from a man aged 65 to 79 with acute or convalescent COVID-19. The V call is TRBV4-1, the J call TRBJ2-2; weak D call: TRBD2 (6 bases). Sequencing was done on a sample of peripheral blood. CDR3 protein: CASSQEAGRNTGELFF. In nucleotides, the CDR3 is TGCGCCAGCAGCCAAGAAGCGGGCAGGAACACCGGGGAGCTGTTTTTT.